These T cell receptor beta chains were read from a single sample in a study of T cells in Graves' hyperthyroidism and ophthalmopathy. TCRdb reanalysed the multiplex PCR reads using MiXCR and keeps one entry per CDR3 protein. This sample carries around 350,000 distinct CDR3 sequences, about 16% of them seen once, and the ten largest clones take about 20%. Sequencing input: blood. These receptors originate from an older woman with Graves' ophthalmopathy. CDR3s include the opening cysteine and the closing phenylalanine or tryptophan. Each record gives: J gene, clone size, V gene, D gene, CDR3 DNA, CDR3 protein. D genes are given only for firm matches. Only some rows state a clone size, as once, few, many or a class for expanded clones.

J: TRBJ1-1
size: -
V: TRBV5-1
D: -
DNA: TGCGCCAGCAGCTTGGAACTCAGCACTGAAGCTTTCTTT
CDR3: CASSLELSTEAFF

J: TRBJ1-1
size: many
V: TRBV28
D: -
DNA: TGTGCCAGCAGTCCCCGGGGCGGTAACACTGAAGCTTTCTTT
CDR3: CASSPRGGNTEAFF

J: TRBJ2-7
size: few
V: TRBV20-1
D: TRBD1
DNA: TGCAGTGCGCCCGGGACAGGGATACCCGAGCAGTACTTC
CDR3: CSAPGTGIPEQYF

J: TRBJ1-2
size: -
V: TRBV30
D: -
DNA: TGTGCCTGGAGTGTAGGGGGGCAAGCTGGCTACACCTTC
CDR3: CAWSVGGQAGYTF

J: TRBJ2-5
size: many
V: TRBV4-1
D: -
DNA: TGCGCCAGCAGCCAAGACGGCAGAGAGACCCAGTACTTC
CDR3: CASSQDGRETQYF

J: TRBJ2-1
size: few
V: TRBV6-1
D: -
DNA: TGTGCCAGTAATAACCGGGAGAACAATGAGCAGTTCTTC
CDR3: CASNNRENNEQFF

J: TRBJ2-2
size: many
V: TRBV29-1
D: -
DNA: TGCAGCGTTGAAGCTGGAGGGAGAGGCACCGGGGAGCTGTTTTTT
CDR3: CSVEAGGRGTGELFF

J: TRBJ2-2
size: many
V: TRBV28
D: -
DNA: TGTGCCAGCAACAGGGCGGGAGCCATCACCGGGGAGCTGTTTTTT
CDR3: CASNRAGAITGELFF

J: TRBJ1-3
size: few
V: TRBV9
D: -
DNA: TGTGCCAGCAGCCCACGGACGGGTACTGGAAACACCATATATTTT
CDR3: CASSPRTGTGNTIYF

J: TRBJ2-2
size: -
V: TRBV18
D: TRBD2
DNA: TGTGCCAGCTCACTATGGACTAGCTCAAACACCGGGGAGCTGTTTTTT
CDR3: CASSLWTSSNTGELFF

J: TRBJ1-1
size: -
V: TRBV12-3/TRBV12-4
D: TRBD1
DNA: TGTGCCAGCAGGACAGGGTCTCATGAAGCTTTCTTT
CDR3: CASRTGSHEAFF

J: TRBJ2-7
size: many
V: TRBV11-2
D: -
DNA: TGTGCCAGCAGCCTCGGACAGAGAAGGGAGCAGTACTTC
CDR3: CASSLGQRREQYF

J: TRBJ2-1
size: many
V: TRBV3-1
D: -
DNA: TGTGCCAGCAGCCAAGAGGTTTCTGCAGTGCATGAGCAGTTCTTC
CDR3: CASSQEVSAVHEQFF

J: TRBJ2-7
size: many
V: TRBV6-1
D: TRBD1
DNA: TGTGCCAGCAGTCTCGGACAGGGAATCTCCTACGAGCAGTACTTC
CDR3: CASSLGQGISYEQYF

J: TRBJ2-3
size: -
V: TRBV30
D: -
DNA: TGTGCCTGGAAGCATTTAACGCTGACGGATACGCAGTATTTT
CDR3: CAWKHLTLTDTQYF

J: TRBJ2-7
size: many
V: TRBV28
D: -
DNA: TGTGCCAGCATGTTTCAGGGTGCTACCTACGAGCAGTACTTC
CDR3: CASMFQGATYEQYF

J: TRBJ2-1
size: -
V: TRBV6-1
D: TRBD1
DNA: TGTGCCAGCAGTGAAGACGGACAGGCTGAGCAGTTCTTC
CDR3: CASSEDGQAEQFF

J: TRBJ2-3
size: few
V: TRBV6-1
D: TRBD2
DNA: TGTGCCAGCAGTGAAAGGGTTGGGGGAGGGAGGACAGATACGCAGTATTTT
CDR3: CASSERVGGGRTDTQYF

J: TRBJ1-2
size: -
V: TRBV27
D: -
DNA: TGTGCCAGCAGTTTTAACAGTGACTATGGCTACACCTTC
CDR3: CASSFNSDYGYTF

J: TRBJ2-5
size: many
V: TRBV28
D: -
DNA: TGTGCCAGCAGTGAACCCAGACAAGAGACCCAGTACTTC
CDR3: CASSEPRQETQYF

J: TRBJ2-3
size: -
V: TRBV20-1
D: TRBD2
DNA: TGCAGTGAAACACTAGCGGGTGGCACAGATACGCAGTATTTT
CDR3: CSETLAGGTDTQYF

J: TRBJ2-1
size: once
V: TRBV5-1
D: TRBD2
DNA: TGCGCCAGCAGCTTGTCTCCTCTAGCGGGAGTTGAGCAGTTCTTC
CDR3: CASSLSPLAGVEQFF

J: TRBJ2-2
size: few
V: TRBV29-1
D: -
DNA: TGCAGCGTTGAAACGGGAGCAATCGGGGAGCTGTTTTTT
CDR3: CSVETGAIGELFF

J: TRBJ2-1
size: many
V: TRBV5-1
D: TRBD1
DNA: TGCGCCAGCAGCTTGGATCGGACAGGGGGTGAGCAGTTCTTC
CDR3: CASSLDRTGGEQFF

J: TRBJ2-6
size: many
V: TRBV2
D: -
DNA: TGTGCCAGCTGGGGCAGGACCGTTTCTGGGGCCAACGTCCTGACTTTC
CDR3: CASWGRTVSGANVLTF

J: TRBJ2-5
size: -
V: TRBV6-5
D: -
DNA: TGTGCCAGCAGTTACAAGTCAGGGACGTACCGAGAGACCCAGTACTTC
CDR3: CASSYKSGTYRETQYF

J: TRBJ2-7
size: few
V: TRBV20-1
D: TRBD1
DNA: TGCAGTGGCCGTTCCAGACAGGGCCTCTACGAGCAGTACTTC
CDR3: CSGRSRQGLYEQYF

J: TRBJ2-4
size: many
V: TRBV3-1
D: -
DNA: TGTGCCAGCAGCCAGGCTACCGGGACGCCAGAATTAGCCAAAAACATTCAGTACTTC
CDR3: CASSQATGTPELAKNIQYF

J: TRBJ2-1
size: -
V: TRBV29-1
D: -
DNA: TGCAGCGGATCCCCCACTGGCAATGAGCAGTTCTTC
CDR3: CSGSPTGNEQFF

J: TRBJ1-5
size: many
V: TRBV7-8
D: TRBD1
DNA: TGTGCCAGCAGCTTAGGGGACAGGCGGTATAGCAATCAGCCCCAGCATTTT
CDR3: CASSLGDRRYSNQPQHF

J: TRBJ1-6
size: -
V: TRBV6-2/TRBV6-3
D: TRBD1
DNA: TGTGCCAGCAGTTACAACCCAGGGGGCTCCTATAATTCACCCCTCCACTTT
CDR3: CASSYNPGGSYNSPLHF

J: TRBJ2-2
size: -
V: TRBV24-1
D: TRBD2
DNA: TGTGCCACCCAAGGGGCGGGAGAGGCGACCGGGGAGCTGTTTTTT
CDR3: CATQGAGEATGELFF

J: TRBJ1-2
size: -
V: TRBV5-1
D: -
DNA: TGCGCCAGCAGCTTGGACAGTGAGGTCTATGGCTACACCTTC
CDR3: CASSLDSEVYGYTF

J: TRBJ1-6
size: many
V: TRBV30
D: -
DNA: TGTGCCTGTCAAGGGCGGCGTAATTCACCCCTCCACTTT
CDR3: CACQGRRNSPLHF

J: TRBJ1-6
size: many
V: TRBV18
D: TRBD1
DNA: TGTGCCAGCTCTCTTGACAGGGGTAATTCACCCCTCCACTTT
CDR3: CASSLDRGNSPLHF

J: TRBJ2-1
size: -
V: TRBV24-1
D: TRBD2
DNA: TGTGCCACCAGTGATATACAGCGGGAGGGCGATGAGCAGTTCTTC
CDR3: CATSDIQREGDEQFF

J: TRBJ2-7
size: many
V: TRBV11-2
D: -
DNA: TGTGCCAGCAACCTAGCGCCCCCCTACGAGCAGTACTTC
CDR3: CASNLAPPYEQYF

J: TRBJ2-3
size: few
V: TRBV6-5
D: -
DNA: TGTGCCAGCAGTTACTCGATCGGCACAGATACGCAGTATTTT
CDR3: CASSYSIGTDTQYF